The clone carrying this TCR beta chain has more than one count but fewer than ten. Its antigen remains unidentified. The data originate from a study of post-analysis software for immune sequencing data. General observations from the study: There were five TRBV segments more frequent in patients than controls, and TRBV5-6, TRBV5-1 and TRBV20-1 were among them. The authors found that F measure strongly co-clustered same-batch samples. Controls significantly exceeded multiple sclerosis patients in normalized Chao1 diversity.

The germline V gene encodes CDR1 MDHEN and CDR2 SYDVKM. This CDR3 contains 17 residues. V lost 1 base to trimming and J lost 7 bases, with 20 bases between them. The library was made from cDNA and included unique molecular identifiers. Around 450,000 cDNA molecules were recovered from an input of 1 to 10 million T cells. MiXCR, run by TCRdb on the PCR reads, gives a single entry per CDR3 protein. The sample has approximately 460,000 distinct CDR3 sequences, around 40% seen once; the top ten hold roughly 12%. Specimen: blood. The chain has TRBV28 and TRBJ1-5; D perhaps matches TRBD1 (6 bases). This clonotype was obtained from a girl aged 5-17 years with multiple sclerosis. CDR3 amino acids: CASSLLVGGRGSQPQHF. CDR3 in DNA: TGTGCCAGCAGTTTATTAGTCGGGGGGCGAGGGTCCCAGCCCCAGCATTTT.